This T cell receptor (beta chain) was retrieved from a study of blood T cell repertoires in COVID-19. The CDR3 is 15 residues long. The germline V gene has CDR1 LNHDA and CDR2 SQIVND (reference sequence). V was pared by 5 bases and J by 2 bases, with 13 bases between. Some clones are missing from TCRdb's copy, which holds only in-frame ones; the method was immunoSEQ multiplex PCR. The sample shows about 240,000 clones, 86% of them seen only once. The receptor was isolated from a man older than 75 with acute or convalescent COVID-19. The rearrangement joins TRBV19 to TRBJ2-1; D gene uncertain. The sequencing input was peripheral blood. The CDR3 region has the DNA TGTGCCAGTAGTGGGCTCATAAGACCCTACAATGAGCAGTTCTTC. This sequence encodes CASSGLIRPYNEQFF.